This TCR beta chain emerged from a study of identical twins. Study conclusions and caveats: Diverse VJ usage suggested most zero-insertion clonotypes were not invariant T cells.

In its sample, this clonotype was seen a few times. The antigen is unknown. The cDNA had a unique molecular identifier and a template-switch universal primer site. TCRdb fed the 5' RACE reads into MiXCR, producing one record per CDR3 protein. The profile covers a few hundred thousand distinct CDR3 sequences, with 9% appearing a single time and under 9.5% taken by the ten largest. This TCR derives from a woman aged 45-59 years in good health. The sequenced sample consisted of naive T cells sorted from blood.

CDR3 residues: CSVDSGAEAFF. In nucleotides, the CDR3 is TGCAGCGTTGATAGTGGGGCTGAAGCTTTCTTT. J is TRBJ1-1 and V is TRBV29-1; D is undetermined. Per the germline V gene, CDR1 is SQVTM and CDR2 is ANQGSEA. This CDR3 region has 11 residues. The germline V and J ends were trimmed by 3 bases and 6 bases, with 8 bases remaining between them.